Shown below are 10 T cell receptor beta chains from a single sample sequenced in a study of blood T cell repertoires in COVID-19. Profiling relied on immunoSEQ multiplex PCR, and the TCRdb table lists in-frame clones only, not all of them. The sample holds approximately 30,000 clones, 88% seen once. The source material was peripheral blood. The receptor set was obtained from a human donor in a cohort sampled during active COVID-19.

The V call is TRBV5-6, the J call TRBJ1-2; 10 positions match TRBD1. The CDR3 is 15 amino acids. Germline CDR1 reads SGHDT; CDR2 reads YYEEEE. Germline trimming cut 6 bases from V and 3 bases from J; bases unmatched to any gene: 8. The CDR3 DNA reads as TGTGCCAGCAACCTATTGACAGGGGGCGACTATGGCTACACCTTC. It specifies CASNLLTGGDYGYTF.

The V and J genes are TRBV27 and TRBJ2-7; a possible D gene is TRBD2 (6 bases). Germline values: CDR1 MNHEY, CDR2 SMNVEV (reference sequence). The CDR3 consists of 15 residues. The V and J ends lost 0 bases and 6 bases respectively, with 15 bases between them. CDR3 nucleotide sequence: TGTGCCAGCAGTTTATCGCGGGATCAAGTCGGCGAGCAGTACTTC. Protein product: CASSLSRDQVGEQYF.

The V gene is TRBV18, the J gene TRBJ1-2; D ambiguous. V lost 3 bases and J lost 2, with 10 bases in between. The germline V gene encodes CDR1 KGHSH and CDR2 LQKENI. This CDR3 contains 14 residues. The CDR3 loop is CASSPEGLNYGYTF. The DNA for the CDR3 is TGTGCCAGCTCACCGGAGGGCTTAAACTATGGCTACACCTTC.

V and J are TRBV5-1 and TRBJ2-7, with D possibly matching TRBD1 (6 bases). The CDR3 runs 16 residues. Germline CDR1 SGHRS, CDR2 YFSETQ. Trimming shortened V by 2 bases and J by 5 bases, and 20 bases separated the two germline ends. CDR3 protein: CASSFGADSGVHEQYF. CDR3 in DNA: TGCGCCAGCAGCTTTGGGGCAGATTCAGGGGTCCACGAGCAGTACTTC.

This chain links TRBV5-1 with TRBJ2-1; D is perhaps TRBD1 (6 bases). The CDR3 spans 17 residues. Germline V gene data show CDR1 as SGHRS and CDR2 as YFSETQ. Trimming took 4 bases from V and 7 from J, leaving 24 bases between them. The CDR3 loop reads CASSVQLTGWLGNEQFF. The CDR3, as DNA: TGCGCCAGCAGCGTGCAACTGACAGGTTGGCTTGGGAATGAGCAGTTCTTC.

This rearrangement joins TRBV9 to TRBJ1-2, with unresolved D. Germline loops: CDR1 SGDLS, CDR2 YYNGEE. The CDR3 sequence is 16 residues long. The ends were cut back, 0 bases at V and 7 bases at J, with 19 bases in the middle. The CDR3 DNA sequence: TGTGCCAGCAGCGTAGCTGCCCCCCACGAGGCCTCTGGCTACACCTTC. It codes for CASSVAAPHEASGYTF. Supplemented by reference TRBV9 and TRBJ1-2, the full variable domain reads DSGVTQTPKHLITATGQRVTLRCSPRSGDLSVYWYQQSLDQGLQFLIQYYNGEERAKGNILERFSAQQFPDLHSELNLSSLELGDSALYFCASSVAAPHEASGYTFGSGTRLTVV.

The chain couples TRBV6-5 to TRBJ1-2; D perhaps matches TRBD1 (6 bases). The CDR3 is made up of 13 amino acids. The V end was cut by 2 bases, the J end by 9 bases, with 13 bases between. CDR1 is MNHEY and CDR2 is SVGAGI in the germline V gene. CDR3 sequence reads: CASSYRGQTSYTF. CDR3 coding DNA: TGTGCCAGCAGTTACAGAGGACAGACAAGCTACACCTTC.

J is TRBJ2-5 and V is TRBV4-2, with D hard to call. Trimming removed 0 bases from V and 5 bases from J, with 13 bases in between. Germline V gene sequence: CDR1 LGHNA, CDR2 YNFKEQ. This CDR3 has 15 residues. The CDR3 DNA sequence: TGTGCCAGCAGCCAAGAATCCAGGTTCGTGGAGACCCAGTACTTC. Translated: CASSQESRFVETQYF.

This rearrangement joins TRBV7-2 to TRBJ1-1, with D maybe TRBD1 (5 bases). Germline V lookup: CDR1 SGHTA, CDR2 FQGNSA. The CDR3 has 15 amino acids. V lost 3 bases to trimming and J lost 0 bases, with 11 bases between them. Here the CDR3 reads CASSFPPGMNTEAFF. The CDR3 DNA reads as TGTGCCAGCAGCTTCCCGCCAGGGATGAACACTGAAGCTTTCTTT.

CDR3: CASRTLGLAGYNEQFF. The DNA for the CDR3 is TGTGCCAGCAGGACCCTGGGGCTAGCGGGCTACAATGAGCAGTTCTTC. This rearrangement joins TRBV7-9 to TRBJ2-1, with 8 bases fitting TRBD2. After removal of 6 bases from V and 3 bases from J, the junction contained 10 bases not matched to a gene. Germline V gives CDR1 SEHNR, CDR2 FQNEAQ (reference sequence). The CDR3 extends over 16 amino acids.